The clone carrying this TCR beta chain was seen once. Its matching antigen is unknown. The junction shows a germline mismatch at one end, possibly a read error. The data stem from a study of tumor and adjacent non-tumor tissue in lung cancer. Study context: The patients, 10 men and five or six women, were roughly 30 to 85 with stage I to III disease. On average, productive TCRbeta reads reached about 4.17 million per sample. Study results and caveats: Higher tumor TCR diversity was associated with shorter survival.

RNA was extracted from bulk tissue without any cell sorting. Newly diagnosed lung cancer patients had thoracic surgery in China, August–late 2014, without prior chemotherapy. A modified ARM-PCR protocol with three rounds of nested PCR amplified TCRbeta. One entry per CDR3 protein, called by TCRdb with MiXCR from the multiplex PCR reads. The table records about 200,000 distinct CDR3 sequences, around 70% of them present only once. This CDR3 spans 14 amino acids. CDR1 is SQVTM and CDR2 is ANQGSEA in the germline V gene. The chain uses TRBV29-1 and TRBJ2-1, with D perhaps TRBD1 or TRBD2 (5 bases each). The sequence was collected from a man between 60 and 75 years old with non-small cell lung cancer. What was sequenced was lung tumor tissue. The CDR3 loop reads CSGSGTVEDNDQLF. CDR3 bases: TGCAGCGGTTCTGGGACGGTGGAGGACAATGATCAGTTATTC.